This T cell receptor beta chain was retrieved from a study of T cell repertoires in cytomegalovirus infection. Across the study: Recently identified HLA-C-restricted CMV epitopes and well-studied HLA-B-restricted CMV epitopes were used by the study. In public TCR beta signatures, there were indications of both CMV infection and matching HLA type. Study-level findings and limits: Cumulative public TCR beta family frequency identified CMV carriers with the relevant HLA.

Only a few counts were recorded for this clonotype. Its target is not known. TCRdb itself ran the reads through MiXCR, one entry per CDR3 protein. Among about 830,000 distinct CDR3 sequences, approximately 32% were seen once, and the ten largest hold roughly an eighth. In germline, CDR1 is MNHEY, CDR2 SMNVEV (reference sequence). V shed 4 bases and J 4 bases; nucleotides not matched to a gene: 5. The CDR3 consists of 15 residues. Specimen: cultured CD8+ T cells from PBMCs, collected from culture after CMV antigen stimulation. This rearrangement joins TRBV27 to TRBJ1-2; 11 bases are a match to TRBD1. The TCR sequence derives from a human donor in good health (CMV status not recorded). Some clones in this sample may be carry-over from other donors' samples. The CDR3 sequence is CASSSWTGGFYGYTF. The CDR3 DNA reads TGTGCCAGCAGTTCCTGGACAGGGGGCTTCTATGGCTACACCTTC.